This T cell receptor (beta chain) was observed in a study of OX40 agonist ivuxolimab in advanced cancers. Study findings and constraints: Antigens targeted by the expanded peripheral T cells were not determined.

Autoimmune disease history or systemic immunosuppression meant exclusion. The protocol was immunoSEQ multiplex PCR, while the TCRdb copy is restricted to in-frame clones and leaves out a portion. The sample consists of 55,000 to 75,000 clones, 86% of them appearing once. The ends were cut back, 9 bases at V and 2 bases at J, with 10 bases in the middle. This CDR3 is built from 12 residues. Per the germline V gene, CDR1 is MDHEN and CDR2 is SYDVKM. About this clone: No antigen is known for it.

This receptor was taken from an adult with an advanced solid tumor such as melanoma, head and neck, liver or kidney cancer. The chain uses TRBV28 and TRBJ1-1; D is undetermined. The sample consisted of CD4+ or CD8+ T cells sorted from blood, taken in a trial of the OX40 agonist ivuxolimab. This CDR3 is CASVRENTEAFF. In DNA, the CDR3 is TGTGCCAGTGTAAGGGAAAACACTGAAGCTTTCTTT.